This T cell receptor (beta chain) was identified during a study of shared clonotypes between healthy human individuals. Overall study: CD4 naive cells filled three plates per donor, CD4 memory three, CD8 naive two and CD8 memory one.

Deep-level running was used for the assay. The assay was immunoSEQ multiplex PCR, and TCRdb's table has in-frame clones only and misses some. The sample records approximately 1.5 million clones, approximately 98.5% being singletons. CD45RA-negative memory and CD45RA+ naive subsets were split from the CD4+ cells. Points on this clone: The junction does not match germline at one end; this may be a read error.

Looked up from germline, CDR1 is SSHAT and CDR2 is FNYEAQ (reference sequence). The CDR3 length is 18 residues. The clonotype was recovered from a man between 25 and 39 years old in good health. Sequenced input: naive CD4+ T cells sorted from blood. Subset of the sample: CD45RA+ positively selected. The chain combines TRBV7-7 with TRBJ2-3; 7 bases align to TRBD2. The CDR3 DNA reads TGTGCTAGCAGCCCAATACACGGGACTACCCTCGGCCCAGATACGCAGTATTTT. Translation: CASSPIHGTTLGPDTQYF.